A single sample is the source of the 6 T cell receptor beta chains below, sequenced in a study of post-analysis software for immune sequencing data (dated by TCRdb to the mid-2010s). Study-wide conclusions, independent of this receptor: Patients showed significantly higher frequencies than controls for a few TRBV segments, among them TRBV5-6, TRBV5-1 and TRBV20-1.

No antigen has been identified for these receptors. To prepare the library, PCR was applied. The reads were generated on an Illumina HiSeq 2500. Unique molecular identifiers were incorporated into TCR beta cDNA libraries to reduce PCR and sequencing biases. The raw public data were reprocessed by TCRdb itself: fastp quality trimming at Q25, MiXCR clonotype calling, in-frame beta chains only. Rows are unified per CDR3 protein, each entry keeping the most common DNA and genes. Counted in this sample were under 650,000 distinct CDR3 sequences; around 40% of them appeared once. Clones ranked in the top ten supply 1.5% to 2% of the sample. What was sequenced was blood. The receptors shown here come from a girl under 18 with multiple sclerosis.

This clonotype has only a few counts. V gene TRBV7-9 combines with J gene TRBJ2-1, with D unclear. This CDR3 region has 12 residues. Trimming took 5 bases from V and 8 from J, leaving 10 bases between them. Germline CDR1 and CDR2: SEHNR and FQNEAQ (reference sequence). CDR3 amino acids: CASSHVEDEQFF. CDR3 DNA sequence: TGTGCCAGCAGCCACGTCGAGGATGAGCAGTTCTTC.

The rearrangement uses TRBV6-1 and TRBJ1-1, with D perhaps matching TRBD1 (5 bases). Trimming removed 1 base from V and 4 bases from J, with 13 bases in between. Germline CDR1 and CDR2: MNHNS and SASEGT. This CDR3 is 15 amino acids long. CDR3 in DNA: TGTGCCAGCAGTGAAGTAGGGATTGGGGCCACTGAAGCTTTCTTT. It translates to CASSEVGIGATEAFF.

Regarding this clonotype: The junction departs from the called germline gene at one end, perhaps through a read error. The chain has TRBV20-1 and TRBJ2-1; D possibly matches TRBD1 or TRBD2 (6 bases each). CDR3 length equals 15 residues. Germline lookup yields CDR1 DFQATT and CDR2 SNEGSKA (reference sequence). Here the CDR3 reads CSARDPGAGSNKQFF. The CDR3 DNA is TGCAGTGCTAGAGACCCGGGGGCGGGGTCCAATAAGCAGTTCTTC.

In this sample, this clonotype turned up a few times. The CDR3 nucleotides read TGCAGCGTTGAAGCGGGAGTGGATACGCAGTATTTT. This gives the protein CSVEAGVDTQYF. J is TRBJ2-3 and V is TRBV29-1; weak D call: TRBD2 (6 bases). V lost 1 base to trimming and J lost 6 bases, with 8 bases between them. The CDR3 loop spans 12 amino acids. The germline V gene encodes CDR1 SQVTM and CDR2 ANQGSEA.

This chain joins TRBV6-1 and TRBJ2-3; D remains unclear. The CDR3 runs 13 residues. Germline V gene sequence: CDR1 MNHNS, CDR2 SASEGT. V was cut by 7 bases and J by 2 bases, with 10 bases left in between. The CDR3 sequence is CASKVHFTDTQYF. CDR3 sequence (DNA): TGTGCCAGCAAGGTCCACTTCACAGATACGCAGTATTTT.

The rearrangement uses TRBV5-1 and TRBJ2-7; a possible D gene is TRBD1 (6 bases). CDR3 length: 15 amino acids. Germline CDR1 is SGHRS and CDR2 is YFSETQ. Trimming took 4 bases from V and 2 from J, leaving 16 bases between them. CDR3 loop: CASSPTGPPTYEQYF. The CDR3 DNA follows: TGCGCCAGCAGCCCAACAGGGCCTCCTACCTACGAGCAGTACTTC.